Here is one T cell receptor (beta chain) with its context. Its antigen is unidentified. V lost 1 base and J 1 base, leaving 8 bases between the germline ends. This CDR3 region has 14 residues. Germline V lookup: CDR1 SGHRS, CDR2 YFSETQ. The sample belongs to a study of cytomegalovirus exposure and HLA in healthy donors. General study points: According to reports, the classifier identified cytomegalovirus status with high specificity and sensitivity. According to the study, some 160 TCR beta chains were cytomegalovirus-associated.

The PCR used 60 Vbeta and 13 Jbeta primers. Profiling relied on immunoSEQ multiplex PCR, and the TCRdb table lists in-frame clones only, not all of them. This sample carries approximately 72,000 clones, more than 75% of them seen once, and the ten largest clones take 1.9%. Donors showed nominal health when sampled, although they likely had unrecorded immune exposures. This chain connects TRBV5-1 to TRBJ1-2; D perhaps matches TRBD1 (5 bases). The sequenced sample consisted of PBMCs. The receptor was derived from a man younger than 35 in good health and CMV-seronegative. The CDR3 nucleotides read TGCGCCAGCAGCTTGTCCGGGGGTAACTATGGCTACACCTTC. Translating it yields CASSLSGGNYGYTF.